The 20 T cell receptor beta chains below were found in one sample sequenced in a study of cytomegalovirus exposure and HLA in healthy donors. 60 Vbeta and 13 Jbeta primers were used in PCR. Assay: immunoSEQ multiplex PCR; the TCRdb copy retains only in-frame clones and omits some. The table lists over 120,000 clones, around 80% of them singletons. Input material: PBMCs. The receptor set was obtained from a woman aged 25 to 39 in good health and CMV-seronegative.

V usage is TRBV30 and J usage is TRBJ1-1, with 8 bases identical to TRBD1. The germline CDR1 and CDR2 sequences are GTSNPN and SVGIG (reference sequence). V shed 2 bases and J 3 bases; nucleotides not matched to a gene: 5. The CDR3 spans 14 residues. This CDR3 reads CAWSPRGRDTEAFF. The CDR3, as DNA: TGTGCCTGGAGTCCCAGGGGGCGCGACACTGAAGCTTTCTTT. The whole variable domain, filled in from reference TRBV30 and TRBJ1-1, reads SQTIHQWPATLVQPVGSPLSLECTVEGTSNPNLYWYRQAAGRGLQLLFYSVGIGQISSEVPQNLSASRPQDRQFILSSKKLLLSDSGFYLCAWSPRGRDTEAFFGQGTRLTVV.

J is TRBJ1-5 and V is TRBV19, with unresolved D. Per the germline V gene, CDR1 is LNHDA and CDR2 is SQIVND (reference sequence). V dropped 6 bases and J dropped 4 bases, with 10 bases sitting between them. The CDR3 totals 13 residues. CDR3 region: CASSPTGNQPQHF. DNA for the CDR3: TGTGCCAGTAGCCCTACGGGGAATCAGCCCCAGCATTTT.

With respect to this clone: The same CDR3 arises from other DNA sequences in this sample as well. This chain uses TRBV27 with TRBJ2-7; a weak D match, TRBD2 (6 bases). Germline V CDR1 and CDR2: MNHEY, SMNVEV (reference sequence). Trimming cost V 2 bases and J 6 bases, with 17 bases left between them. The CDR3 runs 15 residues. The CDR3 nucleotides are TGTGCCAGCAGTTTAACGGCAGGGTCAGCGGGCGAGCAGTACTTC. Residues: CASSLTAGSAGEQYF.

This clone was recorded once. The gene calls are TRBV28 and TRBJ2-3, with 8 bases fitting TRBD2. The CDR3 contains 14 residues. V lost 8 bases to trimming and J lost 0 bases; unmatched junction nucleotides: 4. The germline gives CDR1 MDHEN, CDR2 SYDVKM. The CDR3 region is CASLREGSTDTQYF. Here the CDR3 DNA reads TGTGCCAGCTTACGGGAGGGTAGCACAGATACGCAGTATTTT.

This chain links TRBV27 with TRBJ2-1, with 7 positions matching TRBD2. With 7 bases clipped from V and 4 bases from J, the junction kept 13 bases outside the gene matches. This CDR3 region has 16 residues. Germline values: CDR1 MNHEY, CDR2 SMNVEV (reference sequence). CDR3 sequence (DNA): TGTGCCAGCAACCCCCGGGGGACTAACTTTTACAATGAGCAGTTCTTC. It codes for CASNPRGTNFYNEQFF.

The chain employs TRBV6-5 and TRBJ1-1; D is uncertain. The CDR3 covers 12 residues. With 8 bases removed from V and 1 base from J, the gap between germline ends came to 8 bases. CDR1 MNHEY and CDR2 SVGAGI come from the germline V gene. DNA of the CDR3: TGTGCCAGCCAGCGGACGAACACTGAAGCTTTCTTT. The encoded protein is CASQRTNTEAFF.

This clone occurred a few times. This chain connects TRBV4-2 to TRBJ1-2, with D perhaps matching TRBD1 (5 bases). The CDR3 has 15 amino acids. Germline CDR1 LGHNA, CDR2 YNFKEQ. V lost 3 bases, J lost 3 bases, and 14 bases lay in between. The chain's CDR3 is CASSHSTELDYGYTF. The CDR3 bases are TGTGCCAGCAGCCACTCGACAGAATTAGACTATGGCTACACCTTC.

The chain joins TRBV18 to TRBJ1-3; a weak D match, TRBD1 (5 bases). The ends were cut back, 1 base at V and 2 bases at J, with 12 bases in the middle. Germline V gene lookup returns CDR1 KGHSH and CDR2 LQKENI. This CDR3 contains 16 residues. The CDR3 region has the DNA TGTGCCAGCTCACCACGGGCTCCAGGGACTGGAAACACCATATATTTT. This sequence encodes CASSPRAPGTGNTIYF.

The CDR3 DNA sequence: TGCGCCAGCAGCTTCGGGACTGGGGACGGGGAGCTGTTTTTT. Its protein is CASSFGTGDGELFF. The chain has TRBV5-1 and TRBJ2-2; D may be TRBD2 (6 bases). CDR1 SGHRS and CDR2 YFSETQ come from the germline V gene. The length of the CDR3 is 14 residues. Trimming pared 2 bases from V and 7 bases from J, leaving 12 bases between.

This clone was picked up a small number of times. CDR3 residues: CASSFGGSDGYTF. As DNA, the CDR3 is TGCGCCAGCAGCTTTGGGGGGTCGGATGGCTACACCTTC. This chain links TRBV5-1 with TRBJ1-2; perhaps TRBD1 as D (5 bases). V lost 2 bases to trimming and J lost 6 bases, with 11 bases between them. The CDR3 contains 13 residues. Per the germline V gene, CDR1 is SGHRS and CDR2 is YFSETQ. Full variable domain (missing parts from reference TRBV5-1 and TRBJ1-2): KAGVTQTPRYLIKTRGQQVTLSCSPISGHRSVSWYQQTPGQGLQFLFEYFSETQRNKGNFPGRFSGRQFSNSRSEMNVSTLELGDSALYLCASSFGGSDGYTFGSGTRLTVV.

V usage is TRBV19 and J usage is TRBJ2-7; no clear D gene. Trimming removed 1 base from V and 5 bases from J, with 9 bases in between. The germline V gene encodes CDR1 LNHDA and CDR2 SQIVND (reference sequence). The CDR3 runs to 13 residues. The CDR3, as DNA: TGTGCCAGTAGTATAGCCTCAGTTAACGAGCAGTACTTC. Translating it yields CASSIASVNEQYF.

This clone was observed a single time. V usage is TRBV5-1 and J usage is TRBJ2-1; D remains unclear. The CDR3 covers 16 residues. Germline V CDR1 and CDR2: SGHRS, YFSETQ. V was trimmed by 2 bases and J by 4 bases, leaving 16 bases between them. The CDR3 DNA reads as TGCGCCAGCAGCTTTGGTATGAGGTCCTTGTACAATGAGCAGTTCTTC. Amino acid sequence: CASSFGMRSLYNEQFF. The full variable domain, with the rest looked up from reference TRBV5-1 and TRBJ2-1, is KAGVTQTPRYLIKTRGQQVTLSCSPISGHRSVSWYQQTPGQGLQFLFEYFSETQRNKGNFPGRFSGRQFSNSRSEMNVSTLELGDSALYLCASSFGMRSLYNEQFFGPGTRLTVL.

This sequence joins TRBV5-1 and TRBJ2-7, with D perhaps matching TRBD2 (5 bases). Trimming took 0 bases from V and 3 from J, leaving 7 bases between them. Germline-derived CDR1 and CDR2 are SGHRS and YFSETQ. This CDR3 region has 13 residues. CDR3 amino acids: CASSLDGGYEQYF. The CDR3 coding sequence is TGCGCCAGCAGCTTGGACGGAGGCTACGAGCAGTACTTC.

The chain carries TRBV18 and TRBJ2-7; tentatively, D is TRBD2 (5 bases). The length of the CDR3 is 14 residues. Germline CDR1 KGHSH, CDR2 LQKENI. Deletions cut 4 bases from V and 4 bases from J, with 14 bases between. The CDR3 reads CASSRDGVTYEQYF. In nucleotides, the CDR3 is TGTGCCAGCTCACGTGACGGGGTTACTTACGAGCAGTACTTC.

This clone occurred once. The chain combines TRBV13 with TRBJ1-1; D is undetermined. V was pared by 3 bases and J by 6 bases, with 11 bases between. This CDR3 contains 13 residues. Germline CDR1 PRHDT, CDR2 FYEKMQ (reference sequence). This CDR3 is CASSLRLDSEAFF. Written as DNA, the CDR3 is TGTGCCAGCAGCTTGCGGTTAGATTCTGAAGCTTTCTTT.

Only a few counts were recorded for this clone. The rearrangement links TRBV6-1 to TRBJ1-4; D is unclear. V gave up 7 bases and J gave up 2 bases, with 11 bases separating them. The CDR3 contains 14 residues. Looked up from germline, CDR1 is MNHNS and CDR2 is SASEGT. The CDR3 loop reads CASTLGGTNEKLFF. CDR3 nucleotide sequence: TGTGCCAGCACCCTGGGAGGTACTAATGAAAAACTGTTTTTT.

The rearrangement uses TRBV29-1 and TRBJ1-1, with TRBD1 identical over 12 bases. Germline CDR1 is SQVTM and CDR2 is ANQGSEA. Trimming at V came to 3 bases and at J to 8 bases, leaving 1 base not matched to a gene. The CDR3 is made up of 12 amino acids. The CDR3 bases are TGCAGCGTTGACGGGACAGGGGGCGAAGCTTTCTTT. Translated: CSVDGTGGEAFF.

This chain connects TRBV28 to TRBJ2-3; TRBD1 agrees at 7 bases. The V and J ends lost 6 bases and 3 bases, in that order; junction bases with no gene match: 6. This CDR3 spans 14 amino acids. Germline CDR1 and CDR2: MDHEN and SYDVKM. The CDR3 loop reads CASSLDRVTDTQYF. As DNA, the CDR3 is TGTGCCAGCAGCCTCGACAGGGTGACAGATACGCAGTATTTT.

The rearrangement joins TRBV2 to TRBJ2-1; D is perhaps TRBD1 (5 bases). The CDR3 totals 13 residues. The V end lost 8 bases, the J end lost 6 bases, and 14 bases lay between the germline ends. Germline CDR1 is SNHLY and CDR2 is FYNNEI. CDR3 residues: CASFRQTANEQFF. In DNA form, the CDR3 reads TGTGCCAGCTTTAGGCAGACAGCCAATGAGCAGTTCTTC. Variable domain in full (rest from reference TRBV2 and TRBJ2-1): EPEVTQTPSHQVTQMGQEVILRCVPISNHLYFYWYRQILGQKVEFLVSFYNNEISEKSEIFDDQFSVERPDGSNFTLKIRSTKLEDSAMYFCASFRQTANEQFFGPGTRLTVL.

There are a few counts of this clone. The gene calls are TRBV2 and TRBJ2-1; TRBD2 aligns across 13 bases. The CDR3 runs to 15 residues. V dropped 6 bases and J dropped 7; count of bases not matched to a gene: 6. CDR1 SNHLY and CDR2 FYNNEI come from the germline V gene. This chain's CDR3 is CASSQLAGGRNEQFF. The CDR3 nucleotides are TGTGCCAGCAGCCAACTAGCGGGGGGGCGAAATGAGCAGTTCTTC. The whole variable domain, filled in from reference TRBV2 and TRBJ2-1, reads EPEVTQTPSHQVTQMGQEVILRCVPISNHLYFYWYRQILGQKVEFLVSFYNNEISEKSEIFDDQFSVERPDGSNFTLKIRSTKLEDSAMYFCASSQLAGGRNEQFFGPGTRLTVL.